These T cell receptor beta chains were read from a single sample in a study of OX40 agonist ivuxolimab in advanced cancers. This table comes from immunoSEQ multiplex PCR, and its TCRdb copy is limited to in-frame clones, with some not included. This sample carries about 83,000 clones, about 89% of them seen once, and the ten largest clones take 8.4%. The starting material was CD4+ or CD8+ T cells sorted from blood, obtained in a trial of the OX40 agonist ivuxolimab. These receptor sequences come from an adult with an advanced solid tumor such as melanoma, head and neck, liver or kidney cancer. CDR3s include the opening cysteine and the closing phenylalanine or tryptophan. A D gene is named only where the DNA matches it firmly. A row's size may be missing; if present it is once, few, many or a size class.

cdr3_aa: CASSWTGSYEQYF; cdr3_nt: TGTGCCAGCAGTTGGACAGGGAGCTACGAGCAGTACTTC; v_call: TRBV27; d_call: TRBD1; j_call: TRBJ2-7; clone_size: few
cdr3_aa: CASSLRDLERETQYF; cdr3_nt: TGTGCCAGTAGTCTCCGGGACTTGGAAAGGGAGACCCAGTACTTC; v_call: TRBV19; d_call: NA; j_call: TRBJ2-5; clone_size: NA
cdr3_aa: CASSLSPVNSETNEKLFF; cdr3_nt: TGTGCCAGCAGTTTATCGCCCGTGAATTCGGAAACTAATGAAAAACTGTTTTTT; v_call: TRBV28; d_call: NA; j_call: TRBJ1-4; clone_size: NA
cdr3_aa: CASSVVGVGYEQFF; cdr3_nt: TGTGCCAGCAGCGTAGTTGGGGTTGGGTATGAGCAGTTCTTC; v_call: TRBV9; d_call: NA; j_call: TRBJ2-1; clone_size: NA
cdr3_aa: CASSLPIGGDTQYF; cdr3_nt: TGTGCCAGCAGCCTACCGATAGGGGGCGATACGCAGTATTTT; v_call: TRBV7-6; d_call: TRBD1; j_call: TRBJ2-3; clone_size: NA
cdr3_aa: CAWQGTDSNQPQHF; cdr3_nt: TGTGCCTGGCAGGGGACAGATAGCAATCAGCCCCAGCATTTT; v_call: TRBV30; d_call: TRBD1; j_call: TRBJ1-5; clone_size: NA
cdr3_aa: CASSFRLAGGVGNEQFF; cdr3_nt: TGTGCCAGCAGCTTTAGACTAGCGGGGGGGGTCGGCAATGAGCAGTTCTTC; v_call: TRBV5-4; d_call: TRBD2; j_call: TRBJ2-1; clone_size: NA
cdr3_aa: CASSFLTDTQYF; cdr3_nt: TGTGCCAGCAGCTTCCTCACAGATACGCAGTATTTT; v_call: TRBV9; d_call: NA; j_call: TRBJ2-3; clone_size: NA
cdr3_aa: CASSPRSRYNEQFF; cdr3_nt: TGTGCCAGCAGCCCTCGGAGTAGGTACAATGAGCAGTTCTTC; v_call: TRBV9; d_call: NA; j_call: TRBJ2-1; clone_size: NA
cdr3_aa: CASCGTSNTGELFF; cdr3_nt: TGTGCCAGCTGTGGTACCTCGAACACCGGGGAGCTGTTTTTT; v_call: TRBV2; d_call: NA; j_call: TRBJ2-2; clone_size: NA
cdr3_aa: CASSLSYEQYF; cdr3_nt: TGTGCCAGCAGCCTATCCTACGAGCAGTACTTC; v_call: TRBV7-2; d_call: NA; j_call: TRBJ2-7; clone_size: NA
cdr3_aa: CAWTAEVGTDTQYF; cdr3_nt: TGTGCCTGGACGGCGGAGGTAGGGACAGATACGCAGTATTTT; v_call: TRBV30; d_call: NA; j_call: TRBJ2-3; clone_size: NA
cdr3_aa: CASSTLSTDTQYF; cdr3_nt: TGTGCCAGTAGTACTCTGAGCACAGATACGCAGTATTTT; v_call: TRBV19; d_call: NA; j_call: TRBJ2-3; clone_size: NA
cdr3_aa: CASAVYGVEQFF; cdr3_nt: TGTGCCAGCGCGGTCTACGGGGTTGAGCAGTTCTTC; v_call: TRBV11-2; d_call: NA; j_call: TRBJ2-1; clone_size: NA
cdr3_aa: CASSYSSYNEQFF; cdr3_nt: TGTGCCAGCAGTTACTCGAGCTACAATGAGCAGTTCTTC; v_call: TRBV6-5; d_call: NA; j_call: TRBJ2-1; clone_size: NA
cdr3_aa: CALDRVESGANVLTF; cdr3_nt: TGTGCCTTGGACAGGGTAGAATCTGGGGCCAACGTCCTGACTTTC; v_call: TRBV30; d_call: TRBD1; j_call: TRBJ2-6; clone_size: NA
cdr3_aa: CASRQTTEETQYF; cdr3_nt: TGTGCCAGCAGACAGACCACGGAGGAGACCCAGTACTTC; v_call: TRBV7-6; d_call: NA; j_call: TRBJ2-5; clone_size: NA
cdr3_aa: CASTPGGTGYYGYTF; cdr3_nt: TGTGCCAGCACCCCAGGAGGGACAGGTTACTATGGCTACACCTTC; v_call: TRBV6-5; d_call: TRBD1; j_call: TRBJ1-2; clone_size: NA
cdr3_aa: CASSPRGLARVSNEQFF; cdr3_nt: TGTGCCAGCAGCCCCCGGGGACTAGCCAGGGTTTCCAATGAGCAGTTCTTC; v_call: TRBV11-2; d_call: TRBD2; j_call: TRBJ2-1; clone_size: NA
cdr3_aa: CASSLRSYEQYF; cdr3_nt: TGTGCCAGCAGCTTGAGGTCCTACGAGCAGTACTTC; v_call: TRBV7-9; d_call: NA; j_call: TRBJ2-7; clone_size: NA
cdr3_aa: CAWSVHLGVNTEAFF; cdr3_nt: TGTGCCTGGAGTGTACACTTGGGGGTGAACACTGAAGCTTTCTTT; v_call: TRBV30; d_call: NA; j_call: TRBJ1-1; clone_size: NA
cdr3_aa: CASSLAPYEQYF; cdr3_nt: TGTGCCAGCAGCTTAGCCCCCTACGAGCAGTACTTC; v_call: TRBV11-2; d_call: NA; j_call: TRBJ2-7; clone_size: NA
cdr3_aa: CAWSVDSREETQYF; cdr3_nt: TGTGCCTGGAGTGTAGATTCCAGGGAAGAGACCCAGTACTTC; v_call: TRBV30; d_call: NA; j_call: TRBJ2-5; clone_size: NA
cdr3_aa: CASSLDRSPRTIYF; cdr3_nt: TGTGCCAGCAGCTTGGACAGGTCCCCAAGGACCATATATTTT; v_call: TRBV5-6; d_call: NA; j_call: TRBJ1-3; clone_size: once
cdr3_aa: CASSPRGGGNNEQFF; cdr3_nt: TGCGCCAGCAGCCCCCGGGGGGGCGGAAACAATGAGCAGTTCTTC; v_call: TRBV4-3; d_call: TRBD2; j_call: TRBJ2-1; clone_size: NA
cdr3_aa: CASSSGSGSAQPQHF; cdr3_nt: TGTGCCAGCAGCTCGGGGTCGGGGTCCGCTCAGCCCCAGCATTTT; v_call: TRBV11-2; d_call: NA; j_call: TRBJ1-5; clone_size: NA
cdr3_aa: CAWSTSRQGYEQYF; cdr3_nt: TGTGCCTGGAGTACATCTCGGCAGGGCTACGAGCAGTACTTC; v_call: TRBV30; d_call: NA; j_call: TRBJ2-7; clone_size: NA
cdr3_aa: CASSIAGGGTPDTQYF; cdr3_nt: TGTGCCAGTAGTATAGCTGGCGGGGGCACCCCGGATACGCAGTATTTT; v_call: TRBV19; d_call: NA; j_call: TRBJ2-3; clone_size: NA
cdr3_aa: CASRGVDSPLHF; cdr3_nt: TGCGCCTCCAGAGGAGTTGATTCACCCCTCCACTTT; v_call: TRBV5-1; d_call: NA; j_call: TRBJ1-6; clone_size: NA
cdr3_aa: CASSGYSDSPRDYGYTF; cdr3_nt: TGTGCCAGCAGCGGCTATTCTGACAGCCCGAGGGACTATGGCTACACCTTC; v_call: TRBV2; d_call: NA; j_call: TRBJ1-2; clone_size: NA